This record concerns one T cell receptor (beta chain) sequence. Its antigen is currently unknown. The sample comes from a study of T cell repertoires in cytomegalovirus infection. Germline V gene data show CDR1 as SGHAT and CDR2 as FQDESV (reference sequence). CDR3 length: 14 residues. Trimming left V 1 base short and J 2 bases short, with 8 bases between. TCRdb reprocessed the reads via MiXCR and lists one record per CDR3 protein. This sample has more than 250,000 distinct CDR3 sequences, with 20% to 25% found just once. The material was cultured PBMCs, obtained from culture after CMV antigen stimulation. The gene calls are TRBV11-1 and TRBJ1-1; D not resolved. This receptor was taken from a human donor in good health (CMV status not recorded). Some clones in this sample may be carry-over from other donors' samples. CDR3 in amino acids: CASSLDGENTEAFF. The CDR3 DNA reads TGTGCCAGCAGCTTAGATGGGGAAAACACTGAAGCTTTCTTT.